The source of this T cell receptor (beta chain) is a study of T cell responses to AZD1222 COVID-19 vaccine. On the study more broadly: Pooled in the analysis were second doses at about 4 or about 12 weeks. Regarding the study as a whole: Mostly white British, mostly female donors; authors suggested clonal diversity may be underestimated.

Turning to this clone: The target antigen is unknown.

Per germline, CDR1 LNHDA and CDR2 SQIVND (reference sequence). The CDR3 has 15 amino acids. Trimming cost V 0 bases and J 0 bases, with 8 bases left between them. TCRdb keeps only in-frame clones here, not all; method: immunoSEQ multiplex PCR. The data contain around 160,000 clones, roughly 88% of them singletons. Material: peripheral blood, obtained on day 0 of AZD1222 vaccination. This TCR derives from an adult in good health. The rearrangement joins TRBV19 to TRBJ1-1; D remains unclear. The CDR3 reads CASSIDRVMNTEAFF. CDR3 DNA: TGTGCCAGTAGTATAGATCGGGTTATGAACACTGAAGCTTTCTTT. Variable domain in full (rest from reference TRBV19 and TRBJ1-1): DGGITQSPKYLFRKEGQNVTLSCEQNLNHDAMYWYRQDPGQGLRLIYYSQIVNDFQKGDIAEGYSVSREKKESFPLTVTSAQKNPTAFYLCASSIDRVMNTEAFFGQGTRLTVV.